This record looks at one T cell receptor beta chain sequence and its context. This specimen belongs to a study of blood T cell repertoires in COVID-19. For the study at large: From T cells, B-cell-depleted T cells, or PBMCs came the material, which was cDNA or gDNA.

Per germline, CDR1 KGHSH and CDR2 LQKENI. Trimming took 4 bases from V and 2 from J; bases not matched to a gene: 8. This CDR3 is 16 amino acids long. Methods used by the authors: Researchers report that nucleated cell counts were estimated from reference gene primer amplification. TCRdb keeps only in-frame clones here, not all; method: immunoSEQ multiplex PCR. That table is the source of V, J and clone size, and D and trimming were worked out from the DNA. The sample lists fewer than 350,000 clones; about 86% were seen once. The sequenced material came from PBMCs or T cells enriched from blood (not recorded which). This TCR was recovered from a woman aged 40 to 50 with acute COVID-19. This chain connects TRBV18 to TRBJ2-1; 7 nucleotides align to TRBD1. Here the CDR3 DNA reads TGTGCCAGCTCACAACAGACAGGGCTTACCTACAATGAGCAGTTCTTC. Residues: CASSQQTGLTYNEQFF.